This T cell receptor beta chain stems from a study of cytomegalovirus exposure and HLA in healthy donors. In the PCR, 60 Vbeta and 13 Jbeta primers were used. The method was immunoSEQ multiplex PCR; TCRdb's version includes in-frame clones alone and lacks a portion of them. This table holds 95,000 to 150,000 clones, around 65% found once. This CDR3 is 14 amino acids long. In germline, CDR1 is SGHAT, CDR2 FQNNGV. J was trimmed by 6 bases and V by 1 base; bases with no gene match: 4. The chain employs TRBV11-2 and TRBJ2-7; 9 bases agree with TRBD1. The sequenced sample was PBMCs. This sequence originates from a man aged 18 to 30 in good health and CMV-seronegative. Here the CDR3 reads CASSLGTGVSEQYF. The CDR3 coding sequence is TGTGCCAGCAGCTTAGGGACAGGGGTTTCCGAGCAGTACTTC.